The source of this T cell receptor (beta chain) is a study of OX40 agonist ivuxolimab in advanced cancers. Study as a whole: Intravenous ivuxolimab was administered to patients every 2 weeks at 0.01 to 10 mg/kg.

Comment on this clone: What it binds is not known.

Findings and limits, study-wide: Dose levels from 0.1 to 3.0 mg/kg saw CD4+ and CD8+ blood T cells expand clonally by week 6.

Measured with immunoSEQ multiplex PCR; TCRdb has only the in-frame clones, and not every one. The sample lists about 62,000 clones; around 90% were seen once. Germline assignment: CDR1 LNHNV and CDR2 YYDKDF (reference sequence). The ends lost 0 bases at V and 0 bases at J; junction bases unmatched: 5. This CDR3 comprises 18 residues. The input for sequencing was CD4+ or CD8+ T cells sorted from blood, taken in a trial of the OX40 agonist ivuxolimab. This chain connects TRBV15 to TRBJ1-4; 9 bases align to TRBD1. The TCR sequence derives from an adult with an advanced solid tumor such as melanoma, head and neck, liver or kidney cancer. The CDR3 loop reads CATSRDLRQGATNEKLFF. DNA for the CDR3: TGTGCCACCAGCAGAGACTTGAGACAGGGGGCAACTAATGAAAAACTGTTTTTT.